This TCR beta chain originates from a study of vaccination effects on CD4 cells after COVID-19. Pools of viral peptides were used by the ViraFEST assay to expand antigen-specific CD4+ T cells ahead of sequencing. It was after approximately 11 days of culture that CD4+ T cells were isolated. Two-dose BNT162b2 or mRNA-1273 vaccination was given to participants. With V trimmed by 4 bases and J by 1 base, 9 bases remained unmatched. Germline CDR1 is SGDLS and CDR2 is YYNGEE. The CDR3 is 16 residues long. With respect to this clone: Its antigen is unknown.

Produced via immunoSEQ multiplex PCR; TCRdb's table is partial and in-frame only. The sample carries about 60,000 clones, 75% to 85% recorded once. Sample: CD4+ T cells from PBMCs cultured with HCoV-OC43 spike peptides, taken after COVID-19 vaccination. Indicated subset: HCoV-OC43 spike overlapping peptide pool stimulation. This clonotype was sampled from a human donor who received a COVID-19 vaccine. The genes are TRBV9 and TRBJ2-5; 8 bases are shared with TRBD2. CDR3 sequence: CASSPRRLAGQETQYF. CDR3 DNA: TGTGCCAGCAGCCCGCGACGGCTAGCGGGCCAAGAGACCCAGTACTTC.